What follows is one T cell receptor (beta chain) and its context. This record comes from a study of shared T cell receptors in the human thymus. The assay was immunoSEQ multiplex PCR, and TCRdb's table has in-frame clones only and misses some. The table has 600,000 or so clones, about 87% seen once; the top ten hold under 0.01%. CDR1 and CDR2 (germline): SQVTM, ANQGSEA. The V segment lost 5 bases and the J segment 6 bases; nucleotides outside the gene matches: 8. The CDR3 is 14 amino acids. These data were also filed under a second study, of human thymus T cells. Turning to that study: Thymus pieces cut out during corrective heart surgery were the tissue that was used. Related research reported highly overlapping thymic repertoires among unrelated individuals.

The material sequenced was thymocytes. This chain links TRBV29-1 with TRBJ2-2; 8 bases align to TRBD2. This TCR was sampled from a boy in the first two years of life with a congenital heart defect. The CDR3 protein is CSVLGGRMPGELFF. CDR3 bases: TGCAGCGTTCTGGGCGGGAGGATGCCCGGGGAGCTGTTTTTT.